The 23 T cell receptor beta chains presented below share a single source sample, sequenced in a study of blood T cells in healthy people across ages. A sample-barcoded 5' primer and a J-beta primer mix were used in a second PCR of roughly 7 to 12 cycles. One entry per CDR3 protein results from TCRdb running MiXCR on the 5' RACE reads. The table shows approximately 1.5 million distinct CDR3 sequences, with about 31% occurring only once. Sequencing used blood. Receptor source: a woman in her twenties or thirties in good health.

This clonotype has more than one count but fewer than ten. The V and J genes are TRBV20-1 and TRBJ2-1, with D perhaps TRBD2 (6 bases). Trimming removed 3 bases at V and 3 bases at J, with 12 bases between. Germline-derived CDR1 and CDR2 are DFQATT and SNEGSKA (reference sequence). The CDR3 sequence is 14 residues long. CDR3 amino acids: CSARPGGIYNEQFF. The CDR3 coding sequence is TGCAGTGCTAGGCCCGGGGGAATCTACAATGAGCAGTTCTTC.

This clonotype was recorded at least ten times. The genes are TRBV27 and TRBJ2-5; D remains unclear. The CDR3 covers 13 residues. V shed 1 base and J shed 5 bases, with 8 bases lying between them. Germline values: CDR1 MNHEY, CDR2 SMNVEV (reference sequence). CDR3 sequence (DNA): TGTGCCAGCAGTTTATGGGGTGCGGAGACCCAGTACTTC. Its protein is CASSLWGAETQYF.

This chain uses TRBV5-1 with TRBJ1-4; D unresolved. There are 13 residues in the CDR3. Germline loops: CDR1 SGHRS, CDR2 YFSETQ. V lost 0 bases, J lost 6 bases, and 6 bases lay in between. The CDR3 nucleotides are TGCGCCAGCAGCTTGGGGAGTCATGAAAAACTGTTTTTT. Amino acid sequence: CASSLGSHEKLFF.

This clonotype turned up a few times. The J gene is TRBJ2-1, the V gene TRBV7-6, with 11 bases fitting TRBD2. Germline V gives CDR1 SGHVS, CDR2 FNYEAQ. Unmatched junction bases numbered 5, after V lost 3 bases and J lost 7 bases. The CDR3 has 15 residues. The CDR3 nucleotides read TGTGCCAGCAGCTTTAGCGGGGGGGCCCTTAATGAGCAGTTCTTC. Translating it yields CASSFSGGALNEQFF.

V and J are TRBV12-3 or TRBV12-4 and TRBJ2-3, with D perhaps TRBD1 (6 bases). This CDR3 spans 16 amino acids. V lost 3 bases to trimming and J lost 1 base, with 14 bases between them. The CDR3 DNA reads as TGTGCCAGCAGTTTGGGGCGGAACAGGGGCACAGATACGCAGTATTTT. Its protein is CASSLGRNRGTDTQYF.

V gene TRBV6-1 combines with J gene TRBJ1-5, with 7 bases that match TRBD1. This CDR3 is 14 amino acids long. Germline CDR1 and CDR2: MNHNS and SASEGT. The ends lost 7 bases at V and 9 bases at J; junction bases unmatched: 12. CDR3 nucleotides: TGTGCCAGCACCCTCCGGGACAGCGCCTGGCCCCAGCATTTT. Protein: CASTLRDSAWPQHF.

The CDR3, as DNA: TGTGCCAGCAGCCCTCTCGCGGGGCCCAATTGTTACGAGCAGTACTTC. This encodes CASSPLAGPNCYEQYF. This sequence joins TRBV7-7 and TRBJ2-4; perhaps TRBD2 as D (6 bases). The end of the DNA is better explained by TRBJ2-7, so the J call may be wrong. Germline CDR1 and CDR2: SSHAT and FNYEAQ (reference sequence). The CDR3 has 16 residues.

V is TRBV12-3 or TRBV12-4 and J is TRBJ2-7, with D hard to call. CDR3 length: 12 amino acids. The V end lost 6 bases, the J end lost 2 bases, and 8 bases lay between the germline ends. The CDR3 DNA follows: TGTGCCAGCAGACTAAGAGCCTACGAGCAGTACTTC. It is translated as CASRLRAYEQYF.

V and J are TRBV10-3 and TRBJ2-5, with a weak D call TRBD1 (5 bases). Germline assignment: CDR1 ENHRY and CDR2 SYGVKD. The CDR3 is made up of 18 amino acids. Trimming took off 0 bases at V and 0 bases at J, with 17 bases between the two ends. CDR3 nucleotide sequence: TGTGCCATCAGTGAGTCGACCCCGACAGAGATGTACCAAGAGACCCAGTACTTC. Its translation: CAISESTPTEMYQETQYF.

This clonotype was counted only a few times. J is TRBJ2-3 and V is TRBV7-2; D may be TRBD1 (6 bases). The CDR3 sequence is 15 residues long. In germline, CDR1 is SGHTA, CDR2 FQGNSA. The V end lost 0 bases, the J end lost 4 bases, and 11 bases lay between the germline ends. CDR3 coding DNA: TGTGCCAGCAGCTTAGCGGGGGCGTCCCCAGATACGCAGTATTTT. Translation gives CASSLAGASPDTQYF.

This chain connects TRBV6-6 to TRBJ1-1; D is ambiguous. Trimming left V 4 bases short and J 4 bases short, with 7 bases between. This CDR3 has 12 amino acids. The germline V gene has CDR1 MNHNY and CDR2 SVGAGI (reference sequence). This CDR3 reads CASSSVSTEAFF. CDR3 nucleotide sequence: TGTGCCAGCAGTTCAGTGAGCACTGAAGCTTTCTTT.

Turning to this clonotype: This could be a read error, since a much larger clone is one nucleotide away. The rearrangement links TRBV10-3 to TRBJ2-7, with D perhaps matching TRBD1 (5 bases). Germline V gives CDR1 ENHRY, CDR2 SYGVKD. Trimming left V 1 base short and J 0 bases short, with 16 bases between. This CDR3 has 17 residues. The CDR3 region has the DNA TGTGCCATCAGTGAGTTCCCACGACAGTCCTCCTCCTACGAGCAGTACTTC. Protein product: CAISEFPRQSSSYEQYF.

This sequence joins TRBV3-1 and TRBJ1-5; the match to TRBD1 covers 9 bases. The CDR3 covers 22 residues. After removal of 0 bases from V and 0 bases from J, the junction contained 18 bases not matched to a gene. CDR1 is LGHDT, CDR2 YNNKEL, per germline (reference sequence). The DNA for the CDR3 is TGTGCCAGCAGCCAAGATATTTTGGTAAATGACAGGGGGGCGTATAGCAATCAGCCCCAGCATTTT. Residues: CASSQDILVNDRGAYSNQPQHF. The complete variable domain, with remaining parts taken from reference TRBV3-1 and TRBJ1-5, reads DTAVSQTPKYLVTQMGNDKSIKCEQNLGHDTMYWYKQDSKKFLKIMFSYNNKELIINETVPNRFSPKSPDKAHLNLHINSLELGDSAVYFCASSQDILVNDRGAYSNQPQHFGDGTRLSIL.

This chain links TRBV30 with TRBJ1-2; 7 bases are a match to TRBD1. The CDR3 consists of 15 residues. V dropped 3 bases and J dropped 5; count of bases not matched to a gene: 12. The germline CDR1 and CDR2 sequences are GTSNPN and SVGIG (reference sequence). CDR3 coding DNA: TGTGCCTGGAGCGGCCTTCCGGGACAGCTTTATGGCTACACCTTC. This translates into CAWSGLPGQLYGYTF.

This clonotype has only a few counts. The chain combines TRBV20-1 with TRBJ2-7, with TRBD1 identical over 9 bases. CDR3 size: 14 residues. Losses at the gene ends were 4 bases for V and 5 bases for J; bases not matched to a gene: 9. The germline V gene encodes CDR1 DFQATT and CDR2 SNEGSKA (reference sequence). The CDR3: CSANSGTGLDEQYF. CDR3 nucleotides: TGCAGTGCTAACTCCGGGACAGGGTTAGACGAGCAGTACTTC.

The V and J genes are TRBV7-8 and TRBJ2-7; 8 nucleotides align to TRBD2. CDR1 is SGHVS and CDR2 is FQNEAQ in the germline V gene. V shed 1 base and J 3 bases; nucleotides not matched to a gene: 11. This CDR3 is built from 17 residues. As DNA, the CDR3 is TGTGCCAGCAGCTTAGTAGGCTTTCGGGGGGGAGGCTACGAGCAGTACTTC. This translates into CASSLVGFRGGGYEQYF.

The chain is built from TRBV28 and TRBJ1-3; the D gene is possibly TRBD1 (6 bases). The V end lost 7 bases, the J end lost 4 bases, and 11 bases lay between the germline ends. Germline V lookup: CDR1 MDHEN, CDR2 SYDVKM. The CDR3 spans 13 residues. The DNA of the CDR3 is TGTGCCAGCAAGGGGACACCAGGAAACACCATATATTTT. It is translated as CASKGTPGNTIYF.

This chain connects TRBV6-1 to TRBJ1-4, with D tentatively TRBD1 (6 bases). The CDR3 spans 16 residues. The ends were cut back, 6 bases at V and 0 bases at J, with 14 bases in the middle. The germline gives CDR1 MNHNS, CDR2 SASEGT. Here the CDR3 reads CASRPGQSATNEKLFF. The CDR3 nucleotides read TGTGCCAGCAGGCCCGGACAGAGTGCAACTAATGAAAAACTGTTTTTT.

This chain uses TRBV12-3 or TRBV12-4 with TRBJ2-2; TRBD1 aligns across 8 bases. With V trimmed by 10 bases and J by 4 bases, 11 bases remained unmatched. The CDR3 length is 15 residues. For the CDR3, the DNA is TGTGCCACCCAGAGTAGGGACAGGCCCACCGGGGAGCTGTTTTTT. It encodes CATQSRDRPTGELFF.

In this sample, this clonotype turned up a few times. The CDR3 sequence: CASSQEVFGQPQHF. The DNA of the CDR3 is TGCGCCAGCAGCCAAGAGGTGTTTGGGCAGCCCCAGCATTTT. This rearrangement joins TRBV4-1 to TRBJ1-5; D is ambiguous. The length of the CDR3 is 14 residues. V was cut by 0 bases and J by 7 bases, with 10 bases left in between. Germline V gene data show CDR1 as MGHRA and CDR2 as YSYEKL.

V is TRBV6-2 or TRBV6-3 and J is TRBJ2-3; D is perhaps TRBD1 (6 bases). The CDR3 covers 13 residues. Trimming removed 6 bases at V and 4 bases at J, with 11 bases between. Germline V gives CDR1 MNHEY, CDR2 SVGEGT. The CDR3 sequence: CASSPGVPDTQYF. The CDR3 DNA sequence: TGTGCCAGCAGCCCAGGGGTTCCAGATACGCAGTATTTT.

V usage is TRBV5-1 and J usage is TRBJ2-3; 7 positions agree with TRBD2. V lost 4 bases to trimming and J lost 2 bases; unmatched junction nucleotides: 10. Germline CDR1 SGHRS, CDR2 YFSETQ. The CDR3 covers 16 residues. The CDR3 reads CASSPMGEGSTDTQYF. DNA of the CDR3: TGCGCCAGCAGCCCCATGGGGGAGGGCTCCACAGATACGCAGTATTTT.

On this clonotype: One end of the junction varies from germline; a read error may be responsible. J is TRBJ2-7 and V is TRBV19; TRBD2 agrees at 7 bases. The CDR3 has 16 amino acids. The germline gives CDR1 LNHDA, CDR2 SQIVND (reference sequence). CDR3 nucleotide sequence: TGTACCAGTAGTTCCAGACTAGCAGGGACTCCTCCCGAGCAGTACTTC. As protein: CTSSSRLAGTPPEQYF.